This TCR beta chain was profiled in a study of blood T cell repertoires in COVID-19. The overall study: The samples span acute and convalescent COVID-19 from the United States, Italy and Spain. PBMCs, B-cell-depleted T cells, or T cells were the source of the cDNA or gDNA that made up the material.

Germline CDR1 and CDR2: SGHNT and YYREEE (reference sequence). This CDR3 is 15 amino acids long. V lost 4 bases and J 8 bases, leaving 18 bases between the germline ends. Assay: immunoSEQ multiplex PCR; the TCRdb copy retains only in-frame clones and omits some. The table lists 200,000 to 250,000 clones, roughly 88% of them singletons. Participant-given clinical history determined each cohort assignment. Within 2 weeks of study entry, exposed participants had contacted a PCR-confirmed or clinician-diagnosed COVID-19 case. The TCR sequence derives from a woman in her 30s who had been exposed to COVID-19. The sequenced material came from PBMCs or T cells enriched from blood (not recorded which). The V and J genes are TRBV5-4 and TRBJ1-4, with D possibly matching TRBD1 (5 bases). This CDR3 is CASSRGGPGREKLFF. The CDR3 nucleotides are TGTGCCAGCAGCCGGGGGGGACCCGGACGGGAAAAACTGTTTTTT.